This T cell receptor (beta chain) was found in a study of shared clonotypes between healthy human individuals. J gave up 1 base and V 4 bases, and 4 bases lay outside the gene matches. The length of the CDR3 is 14 residues. The germline V gene encodes CDR1 SGHDT and CDR2 YYEEEE. Turning to this clone: The sample carries other DNA sequences with the same CDR3.

The method was immunoSEQ multiplex PCR; TCRdb's version includes in-frame clones alone and lacks a portion of them. The sample records more than 850,000 clones, around 78% being singletons. The receptor was isolated from a man between 18 and 35 years old in good health. Some clones in this sample may be carry-over from other donors' samples. The chain links TRBV5-6 to TRBJ1-1, with TRBD1 matching over 7 bases. Source material: memory CD4+ T cells from PBMCs. The subset denotes: CD45RA-negative fraction. The CDR3 here is CASSPGTANTEAFF. The CDR3 DNA reads as TGTGCCAGCAGCCCCGGGACAGCGAACACTGAAGCTTTCTTT.